This TCR beta chain was captured by sequencing in a study of CD8 T cells in acute hepatitis C reinfection. The time point was: naive CD8 control sorted from an acute-time-point sample. Regarding the study as a whole: No group differed significantly in the high NS3-1073 repertoire diversity.

Trimming removed 0 bases from V and 10 bases from J; junction bases left unmatched: 6. The CDR3 runs to 14 residues. CDR1 and CDR2 from the germline V gene are SGDLS and YYNGEE. Generated by immunoSEQ multiplex PCR, the TCRdb table keeps only in-frame clones and is missing some. The sample lists 30,000 to 40,000 clones; about 83% were seen once. With regard to this clone: Its antigen is as yet unknown.

The chain couples TRBV9 to TRBJ1-3; 8 bases fit TRBD1. The specimen was naive CD8+ T cells from PBMCs. The origin of this receptor is a man in his thirties or forties with chronic hepatitis C. The CDR3 coding sequence is TGTGCCAGCAGCGTAGCAGGGGGCGGTCAGACCATATATTTT. It translates to CASSVAGGGQTIYF.